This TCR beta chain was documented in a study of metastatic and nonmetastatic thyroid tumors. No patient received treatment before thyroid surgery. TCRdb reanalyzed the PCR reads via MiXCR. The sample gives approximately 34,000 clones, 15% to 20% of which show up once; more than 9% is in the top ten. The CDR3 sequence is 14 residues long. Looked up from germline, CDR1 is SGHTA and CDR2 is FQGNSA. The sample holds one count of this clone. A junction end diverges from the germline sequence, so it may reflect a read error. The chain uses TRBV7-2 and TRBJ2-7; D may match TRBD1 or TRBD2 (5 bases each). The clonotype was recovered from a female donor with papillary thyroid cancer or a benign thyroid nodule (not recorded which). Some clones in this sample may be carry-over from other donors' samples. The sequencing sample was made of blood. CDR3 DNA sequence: TGTTCCAGCAGCTTCTCAGGGAGTCGTTACGAGCAGTACTTC. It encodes CSSSFSGSRYEQYF.